A selection of T cell receptor beta chains follows, all from one sample in a study of blood T cell repertoires in COVID-19. Measured with immunoSEQ multiplex PCR; TCRdb has only the in-frame clones, and not every one. The sample shows about 140,000 clones, around 88% of them seen only once. The specimen sequenced was peripheral blood. The receptor source for this set is a woman aged 60-75 years with acute or convalescent COVID-19. CDR3s include the opening cysteine and the closing phenylalanine or tryptophan. A D gene is named only where the DNA matches it firmly. Clone size is stated in some rows and not others, as once, few, many or a class when expanded.

clone size: once
D gene: TRBD2
J gene: TRBJ2-7
V gene: TRBV24-1
CDR3 length: 16
CDR3 protein: CATSDPTSGGFYEQYF
CDR3 DNA: TGTGCCACCAGTGACCCGACTAGCGGGGGGTTCTACGAGCAGTACTTC

clone size: .
D gene: TRBD1
J gene: TRBJ1-2
V gene: TRBV9
CDR3 length: 14
CDR3 protein: CASSAVTGGDGYTF
CDR3 DNA: TGTGCCAGCAGCGCAGTGACAGGGGGAGATGGCTACACCTTC

clone size: .
D gene: TRBD2
J gene: TRBJ2-3
V gene: TRBV14
CDR3 length: 15
CDR3 protein: CASSQLAGVPDTQYF
CDR3 DNA: TGTGCCAGCAGCCAACTAGCGGGGGTTCCAGATACGCAGTATTTT

clone size: .
D gene: TRBD1
J gene: TRBJ1-5
V gene: TRBV7-2
CDR3 length: 13
CDR3 protein: CASSSQGSQPQHF
CDR3 DNA: TGTGCCAGCAGTTCACAGGGGAGTCAGCCCCAGCATTTT

clone size: .
D gene: .
J gene: TRBJ1-5
V gene: TRBV10-3
CDR3 length: 14
CDR3 protein: CAISPGGSNQPQHF
CDR3 DNA: TGTGCCATCAGTCCCGGGGGTAGCAATCAGCCCCAGCATTTT

clone size: .
D gene: .
J gene: TRBJ1-2
V gene: TRBV24-1
CDR3 length: 14
CDR3 protein: CATSTDPFNGGYTF
CDR3 DNA: TGTGCCACCAGTACAGACCCTTTCAACGGAGGCTACACCTTC

clone size: .
D gene: .
J gene: TRBJ2-3
V gene: TRBV5-1
CDR3 length: 14
CDR3 protein: CASRGAGAWDTQYF
CDR3 DNA: TGCGCCAGCCGGGGGGCGGGGGCGTGGGATACGCAGTATTTT

clone size: few
D gene: TRBD1
J gene: TRBJ1-6
V gene: TRBV19
CDR3 length: 14
CDR3 protein: CASTKTGQNSPLHF
CDR3 DNA: TGTGCCAGTACCAAGACAGGGCAGAATTCACCCCTCCACTTT

clone size: .
D gene: TRBD2
J gene: TRBJ2-1
V gene: TRBV3-1/TRBV3-2
CDR3 length: 17
CDR3 protein: CASSRVVSGLAHNEQFF
CDR3 DNA: TGTGCCAGCAGCCGAGTCGTATCGGGACTAGCTCACAATGAGCAGTTCTTC

clone size: .
D gene: TRBD2
J gene: TRBJ2-5
V gene: TRBV5-4
CDR3 length: 14
CDR3 protein: CASSLAGSQETQYF
CDR3 DNA: TGTGCGAGCAGCCTAGCGGGGAGCCAAGAGACCCAGTACTTC

clone size: once
D gene: .
J gene: TRBJ1-5
V gene: TRBV5-5
CDR3 length: 14
CDR3 protein: CASSWEMENQPQHF
CDR3 DNA: TGTGCCAGCAGCTGGGAGATGGAAAATCAGCCCCAGCATTTT

clone size: .
D gene: TRBD2
J gene: TRBJ2-5
V gene: TRBV13
CDR3 length: 15
CDR3 protein: CASSKGLAGPETQYF
CDR3 DNA: TGTGCCAGCAGCAAAGGACTAGCGGGGCCCGAGACCCAGTACTTC

clone size: .
D gene: .
J gene: TRBJ2-1
V gene: TRBV7-3
CDR3 length: 16
CDR3 protein: CASSLTGGQSYNEQFF
CDR3 DNA: TGTGCCAGCAGCTTAACTGGGGGCCAGTCCTACAATGAGCAGTTCTTC

clone size: once
D gene: .
J gene: TRBJ2-5
V gene: TRBV19
CDR3 length: 14
CDR3 protein: CASSIAGLEETQYF
CDR3 DNA: TGTGCCAGTAGTATAGCAGGGTTGGAAGAGACCCAGTACTTC

clone size: .
D gene: TRBD1
J gene: TRBJ1-1
V gene: TRBV6-5
CDR3 length: 14
CDR3 protein: CASRLGQMNTEAFF
CDR3 DNA: TGTGCCAGCAGGTTGGGACAGATGAACACTGAAGCTTTCTTT

clone size: .
D gene: .
J gene: TRBJ2-1
V gene: TRBV9
CDR3 length: 18
CDR3 protein: CASSVDQGGLTSYNEQFF
CDR3 DNA: TGTGCCAGCAGCGTAGACCAGGGGGGCCTGACCTCCTACAATGAGCAGTTCTTC

clone size: .
D gene: .
J gene: TRBJ1-2
V gene: TRBV2
CDR3 length: 12
CDR3 protein: CASSAVNYGYTF
CDR3 DNA: TGTGCCAGCAGTGCGGTCAACTATGGCTACACCTTC

clone size: .
D gene: .
J gene: TRBJ2-3
V gene: TRBV11-3
CDR3 length: 12
CDR3 protein: CASSSGPDTQYF
CDR3 DNA: TGTGCCAGCAGCTCTGGGCCAGATACGCAGTATTTT

clone size: .
D gene: .
J gene: TRBJ2-7
V gene: TRBV7-9
CDR3 length: 13
CDR3 protein: CASSLIRGYEQYF
CDR3 DNA: TGTGCCAGCAGCTTAATCCGCGGCTACGAGCAGTACTTC

clone size: .
D gene: .
J gene: TRBJ1-1
V gene: TRBV10-3
CDR3 length: 12
CDR3 protein: CASGTSNTEAFF
CDR3 DNA: TGTGCCAGTGGGACTTCGAACACTGAAGCTTTCTTT

clone size: .
D gene: TRBD1
J gene: TRBJ1-2
V gene: TRBV11-1
CDR3 length: 15
CDR3 protein: CASSLGPQGADGYTF
CDR3 DNA: TGTGCCAGCAGCTTAGGACCACAGGGGGCCGATGGCTACACCTTC

clone size: .
D gene: TRBD1
J gene: TRBJ1-1
V gene: TRBV4-2
CDR3 length: 16
CDR3 protein: CASSHGQGAMNTEAFF
CDR3 DNA: TGTGCCAGCAGCCACGGACAGGGGGCAATGAACACTGAAGCTTTCTTT

clone size: .
D gene: .
J gene: TRBJ2-1
V gene: TRBV7-2
CDR3 length: 14
CDR3 protein: CASSLRPTGNEQFF
CDR3 DNA: TGTGCCAGCAGCTTAAGGCCGACAGGCAATGAGCAGTTCTTC

clone size: .
D gene: TRBD1
J gene: TRBJ1-1
V gene: TRBV25-1
CDR3 length: 17
CDR3 protein: CASSESGRQGVNTEAFF
CDR3 DNA: TGTGCCAGCAGTGAATCGGGACGGCAGGGGGTGAACACTGAAGCTTTCTTT

clone size: .
D gene: .
J gene: TRBJ2-1
V gene: TRBV29-1
CDR3 length: 15
CDR3 protein: CSVEDQTSSYNEQFF
CDR3 DNA: TGCAGCGTTGAAGATCAAACGAGCTCCTACAATGAGCAGTTCTTC

clone size: .
D gene: TRBD1
J gene: TRBJ1-4
V gene: TRBV9
CDR3 length: 15
CDR3 protein: CASSVGQGNGEKLFF
CDR3 DNA: TGTGCCAGCAGCGTAGGACAGGGGAATGGTGAAAAACTGTTTTTT

clone size: .
D gene: TRBD2
J gene: TRBJ2-3
V gene: TRBV4-3
CDR3 length: 17
CDR3 protein: CASSQENPSGAYDTQYF
CDR3 DNA: TGCGCCAGCAGCCAAGAAAATCCTAGCGGGGCCTACGATACGCAGTATTTT